This T cell receptor beta chain was profiled in a study of chemoradiotherapy in HPV16-positive cancers. Broader study findings: Better recurrence-free survival went with HPV-responsive T-cell expansion in HPV16-positive patients.

Sequenced by immunoSEQ multiplex PCR; TCRdb stores in-frame clones only, minus some. The sample holds 8,300 or so clones, roughly 70% seen once. Notes on this clone: Its antigen is as yet unknown.

V dropped 3 bases and J dropped 6 bases, with 11 bases sitting between them. This CDR3 comprises 13 residues. CDR1 and CDR2 from the germline V gene are SNHLY and FYNNEI. The material was tumor tissue, obtained from a patient who underwent chemoradiotherapy. This rearrangement joins TRBV2 to TRBJ1-2, with D perhaps TRBD1 (5 bases). The receptor's source is a human donor with HPV-associated anogenital cancer. CDR3 coding DNA: TGTGCCAGCAGTGATCAGGGAACGCATGGCTACACCTTC. Translated, it gives CASSDQGTHGYTF.